These 9 T cell receptor beta chains share one sample of origin, sequenced in a study of beta chain features in type 1 diabetes. No cognate antigen is known for these TCRs. cDNA synthesis used the whole RNA isolate, giving expressed TCRB sequences. TCRdb's copy holds only in-frame clones and misses some; the assay was immunoSEQ multiplex PCR. Of a few hundred thousand clones in the sample, roughly a tenth were seen once. Notes on the study in general: Researchers report that Type 1 diabetes patients had moderately but significantly shorter TCRB CDR3s across all four CD4+ subsets.

Sample: central memory CD4+ T cells from blood. These receptor sequences come from a man aged 25 to 45 with type 1 diabetes.

The rearrangement links TRBV28 to TRBJ2-2; 12 positions agree with TRBD1. CDR1 and CDR2 from the germline V gene are MDHEN and SYDVKM. V lost 8 bases to trimming and J lost 5 bases; unmatched junction nucleotides: 9. The CDR3 length is 16 residues. Here the CDR3 DNA reads TGTGCCAGCGTCCCGGGACAGGGGGCGGAGACCGGGGAGCTGTTTTTT. Encoded protein: CASVPGQGAETGELFF.

This clone has a single count. The V call is TRBV11-1, the J call TRBJ2-7; a weak D match, TRBD2 (5 bases). V lost 7 bases, J lost 2 bases, and 12 bases lay in between. CDR3 size: 13 residues. Germline V gene lookup returns CDR1 SGHAT and CDR2 FQDESV (reference sequence). The CDR3 coding sequence is TGTGCCAGCAATGAGGGCGGAACCTACGAGCAGTACTTC. This sequence encodes CASNEGGTYEQYF.

A few counts support this clone. V gene TRBV18 combines with J gene TRBJ1-1, with D possibly being TRBD1 (6 bases). CDR3 size: 14 residues. V lost 3 bases to trimming and J lost 3 bases, with 11 bases between them. Germline assignment: CDR1 KGHSH and CDR2 LQKENI. The CDR3 nucleotides are TGTGCCAGCTCACCCCGGGGGCCGGACACTGAAGCTTTCTTT. Translation: CASSPRGPDTEAFF.

This sequence joins TRBV7-3 and TRBJ1-1; 7 bases are shared with TRBD1. The CDR3 consists of 13 residues. Germline V gene sequence: CDR1 SGHTA, CDR2 FQGTGA. V was clipped by 9 bases and J by 4 bases; unmatched bases: 8. The CDR3 coding sequence is TGTGCCAGTAAAAGGGGGCAGGGCACTGAAGCTTTCTTT. This sequence encodes CASKRGQGTEAFF.

This clone was seen a few times. V usage is TRBV15 and J usage is TRBJ2-5; the match to TRBD2 covers 7 bases. The CDR3 spans 17 residues. From germline, CDR1 is LNHNV and CDR2 YYDKDF (reference sequence). With 4 bases clipped from V and 1 base from J, the junction kept 12 bases outside the gene matches. Here the CDR3 DNA reads TGTGCCACCAGCAAGAGCGGGACTCCCACCACCCAAGAGACCCAGTACTTC. Translating it yields CATSKSGTPTTQETQYF. Variable domain in full (rest from reference TRBV15 and TRBJ2-5): DAMVIQNPRYQVTQFGKPVTLSCSQTLNHNVMYWYQQKSSQAPKLLFHYYDKDFNNEADTPDNFQSRRPNTSFCFLDIRSPGLGDTAMYLCATSKSGTPTTQETQYFGPGTRLLVL.

This clone was counted only a few times. The V gene is TRBV5-4, the J gene TRBJ2-3; D tentatively reads TRBD1 or TRBD2 (5 bases each). This CDR3 is built from 15 residues. Germline V gene sequence: CDR1 SGHNT, CDR2 YYREEE (reference sequence). V dropped 3 bases and J dropped 1 base, with 12 bases sitting between them. The CDR3 coding sequence is TGTGCCAGCAGCTCTCGGGAAGGGGGCACAGATACGCAGTATTTT. Translating it yields CASSSREGGTDTQYF.

This clone was seen a few times. The chain carries TRBV5-1 and TRBJ1-4, with D possibly TRBD1 on 5 matching bases. The germline gives CDR1 SGHRS, CDR2 YFSETQ. The V and J ends lost 0 bases and 6 bases respectively, with 12 bases between them. This CDR3 is built from 15 residues. As DNA, the CDR3 is TGCGCCAGCAGCTTGGCGTCGGACAATTATGAAAAACTGTTTTTT. It translates to CASSLASDNYEKLFF.

In this sample, this clone turned up many times. The rearrangement uses TRBV7-9 and TRBJ2-5, with 10 bases aligning to TRBD1. Germline lookup yields CDR1 SEHNR and CDR2 FQNEAQ (reference sequence). The ends lost 7 bases at V and 3 bases at J; junction bases unmatched: 2. The CDR3 is 13 residues long. The CDR3 DNA follows: TGTGCCAGCACCGGGACAGGGGAAGAGACCCAGTACTTC. It translates to CASTGTGEETQYF.

This clone was observed a handful of times. Being one base from a much bigger clone, this may be a read error. This CDR3 is also generated by other DNA sequences in the sample. V usage is TRBV30 and J usage is TRBJ2-2; D possibly corresponds to TRBD1 (7 bases). CDR3 size: 16 residues. In germline, CDR1 is GTSNPN, CDR2 SVGIG (reference sequence). Trimming cost V 5 bases and J 4 bases, with 20 bases left between them. The CDR3 DNA reads TGTGCCTGGGCTCAGGGGGGCTATCGGGGCACCGGGGAGCTGTTTTTT. Protein: CAWAQGGYRGTGELFF.